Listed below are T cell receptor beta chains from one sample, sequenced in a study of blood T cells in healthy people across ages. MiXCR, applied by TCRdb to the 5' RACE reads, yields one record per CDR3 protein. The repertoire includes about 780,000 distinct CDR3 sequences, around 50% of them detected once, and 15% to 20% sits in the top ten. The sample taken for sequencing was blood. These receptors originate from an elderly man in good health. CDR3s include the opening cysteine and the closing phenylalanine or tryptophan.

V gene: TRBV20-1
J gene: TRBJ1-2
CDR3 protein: CSARDQGNPQGYTF

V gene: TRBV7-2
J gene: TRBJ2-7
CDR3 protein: CASLLAGGAYEQYF

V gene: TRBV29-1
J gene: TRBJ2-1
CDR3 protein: CSVVYIPYNEQFF

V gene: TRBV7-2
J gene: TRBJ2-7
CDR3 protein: CASSADRSSYEQYF

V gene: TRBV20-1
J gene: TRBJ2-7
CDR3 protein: CSASPHYEQYF

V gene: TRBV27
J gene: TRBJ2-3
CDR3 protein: CASSFDQAGRTDTQYF

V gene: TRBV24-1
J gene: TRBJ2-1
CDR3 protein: CATSDPGTSGYNERFF

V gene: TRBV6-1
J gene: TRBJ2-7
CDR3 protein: CASSEGDTGYEQYF

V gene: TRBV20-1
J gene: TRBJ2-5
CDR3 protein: CSARGTVLGAQYF

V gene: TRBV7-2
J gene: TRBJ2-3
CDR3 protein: CASSSVPSGGNTQYF

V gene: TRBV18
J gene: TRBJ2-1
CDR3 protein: CASSPPGRDYNEQFF

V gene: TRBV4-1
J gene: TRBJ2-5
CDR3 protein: CASSQDEDFQETQYF

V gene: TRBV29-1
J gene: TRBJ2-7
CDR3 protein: CSVWTGAYEQYF

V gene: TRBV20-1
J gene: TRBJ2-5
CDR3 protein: CSARTGLGYNEQYF

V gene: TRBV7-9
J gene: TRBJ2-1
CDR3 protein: CASSRDRGEYNEQFF

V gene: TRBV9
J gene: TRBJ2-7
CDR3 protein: CASSGAAGYEQYF

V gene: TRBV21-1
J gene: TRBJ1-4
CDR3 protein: CASMGPYNEKLFF

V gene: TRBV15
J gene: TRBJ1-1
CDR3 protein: CATSRDGGEGDTEAFF

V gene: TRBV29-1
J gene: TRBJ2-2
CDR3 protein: CSVTPGGTGELFF

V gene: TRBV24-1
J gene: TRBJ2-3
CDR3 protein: CATSNYGGTDTQYF

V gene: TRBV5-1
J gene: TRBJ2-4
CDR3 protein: CASSQDRGTAIQYF

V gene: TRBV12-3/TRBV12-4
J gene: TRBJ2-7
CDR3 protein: CASSPRTGLTYEQYF

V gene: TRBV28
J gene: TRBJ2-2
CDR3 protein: CASSPDRVGGELFF

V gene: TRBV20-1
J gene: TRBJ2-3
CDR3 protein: CGARENSLLNTDTQYF

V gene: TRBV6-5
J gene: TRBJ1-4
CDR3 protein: CASSFTARVTGEKLFF

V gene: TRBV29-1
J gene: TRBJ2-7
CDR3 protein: CSVASGSGRTYEQYF

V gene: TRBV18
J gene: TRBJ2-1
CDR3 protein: CASSPQSGRSHNEQFF

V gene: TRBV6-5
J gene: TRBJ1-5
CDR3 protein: CASRWTGDGNQPQHF

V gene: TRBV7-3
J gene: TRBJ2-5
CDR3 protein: CASSLDPARETQYF

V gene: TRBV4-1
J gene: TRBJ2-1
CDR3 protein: CASSQDGASVNEQFF

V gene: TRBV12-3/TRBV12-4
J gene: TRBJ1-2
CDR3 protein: CASSLGASSNYGYTF

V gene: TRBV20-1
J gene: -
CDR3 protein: CSASDPAGGSYNEQYF

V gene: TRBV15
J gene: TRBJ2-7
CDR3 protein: CATSREVGSYEQYF

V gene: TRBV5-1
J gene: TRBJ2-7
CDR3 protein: CASSWDRGVYEQYF

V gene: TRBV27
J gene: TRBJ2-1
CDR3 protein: CASSFSASGHNEQFF

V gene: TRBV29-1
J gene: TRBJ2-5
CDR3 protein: CSVSTSGGVRKTQYF

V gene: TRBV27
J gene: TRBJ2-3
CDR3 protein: CASSHSVTDTQYF

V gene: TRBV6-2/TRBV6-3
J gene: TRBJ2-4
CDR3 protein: CASTPGTGAKNIQYF

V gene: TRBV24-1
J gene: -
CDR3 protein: CATSAGVEQYF

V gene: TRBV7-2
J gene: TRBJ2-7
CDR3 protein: CASSVLASNEQYF

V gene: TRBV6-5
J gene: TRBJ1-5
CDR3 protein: CASSSQENQPQHF

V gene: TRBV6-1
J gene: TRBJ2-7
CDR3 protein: CASSGGGFGTSGRNSYEQYF

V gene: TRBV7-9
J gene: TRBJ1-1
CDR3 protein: CTSSRQRNTEAFF

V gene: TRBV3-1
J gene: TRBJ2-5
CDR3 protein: CASSQGAGGPQTQYF

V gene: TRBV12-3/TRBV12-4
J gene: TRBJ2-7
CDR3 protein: CASSTGRAGSYEQYF

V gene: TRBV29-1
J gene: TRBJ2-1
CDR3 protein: CSVEDRLAGHYNEQFF

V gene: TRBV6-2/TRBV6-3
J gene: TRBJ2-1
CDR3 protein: CASSGTSGRDLNEQFF